This TCR beta chain was obtained from a study of shared clonotypes between healthy human individuals. The naive CD8 subset, CD45RO-negative cells positively selected for CCR7, excluded terminally differentiated effector memory CD45RA+ cells. The table lists this clone with a count of one. This CDR3 has 15 residues. CDR1 SNHLY and CDR2 FYNNEI come from the germline V gene. Between the trimmed V and J ends, which lost 1 base and 0 bases, there was a span of 7 bases. The assay was immunoSEQ multiplex PCR, and TCRdb's table has in-frame clones only and misses some. Here the sample spans under 2,000,000 clones, about 95% being singletons.

The J gene is TRBJ1-5, the V gene TRBV2; no clear D. Sequencing was performed on naive CD8+ T cells sorted from blood. This TCR derives from a man in his late teens or twenties in good health. CDR3 loop: CASSEGAGSNQPQHF. The CDR3, as DNA: TGTGCCAGCAGTGAAGGGGCGGGTAGCAATCAGCCCCAGCATTTT.